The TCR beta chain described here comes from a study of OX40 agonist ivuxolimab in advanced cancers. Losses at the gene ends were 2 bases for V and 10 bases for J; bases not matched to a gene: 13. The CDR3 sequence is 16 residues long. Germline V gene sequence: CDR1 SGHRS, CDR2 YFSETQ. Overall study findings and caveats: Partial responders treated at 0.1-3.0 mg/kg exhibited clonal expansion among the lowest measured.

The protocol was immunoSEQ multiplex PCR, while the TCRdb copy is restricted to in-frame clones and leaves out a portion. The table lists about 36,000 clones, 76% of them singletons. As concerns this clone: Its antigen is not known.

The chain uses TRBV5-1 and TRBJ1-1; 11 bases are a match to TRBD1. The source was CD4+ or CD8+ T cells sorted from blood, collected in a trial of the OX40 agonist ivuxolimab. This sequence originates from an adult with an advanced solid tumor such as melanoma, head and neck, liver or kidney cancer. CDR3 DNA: TGCGCCAGCAGCTTAAATACAAACGGACAGGGGGCTCGAGCTTTCTTT. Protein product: CASSLNTNGQGARAFF. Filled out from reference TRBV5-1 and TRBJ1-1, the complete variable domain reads KAGVTQTPRYLIKTRGQQVTLSCSPISGHRSVSWYQQTPGQGLQFLFEYFSETQRNKGNFPGRFSGRQFSNSRSEMNVSTLELGDSALYLCASSLNTNGQGARAFFGQGTRLTVV.